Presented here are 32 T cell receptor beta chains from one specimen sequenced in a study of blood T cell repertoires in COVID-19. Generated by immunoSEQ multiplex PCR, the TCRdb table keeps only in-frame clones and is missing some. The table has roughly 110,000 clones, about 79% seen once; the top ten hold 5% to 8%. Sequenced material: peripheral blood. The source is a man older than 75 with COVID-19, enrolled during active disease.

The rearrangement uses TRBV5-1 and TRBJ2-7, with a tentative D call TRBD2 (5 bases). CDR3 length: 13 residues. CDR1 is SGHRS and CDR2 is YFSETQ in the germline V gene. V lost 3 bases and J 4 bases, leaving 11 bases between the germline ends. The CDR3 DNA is TGCGCCAGCAGCTGGACTGACACTTACGAGCAGTACTTC. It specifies CASSWTDTYEQYF.

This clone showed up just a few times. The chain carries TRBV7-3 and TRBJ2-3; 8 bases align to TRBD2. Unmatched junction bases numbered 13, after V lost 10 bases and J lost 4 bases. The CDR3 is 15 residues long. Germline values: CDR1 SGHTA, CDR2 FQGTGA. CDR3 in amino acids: CATQGKKRESDTQYF. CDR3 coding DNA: TGTGCCACCCAAGGAAAAAAGCGGGAGTCAGATACGCAGTATTTT.

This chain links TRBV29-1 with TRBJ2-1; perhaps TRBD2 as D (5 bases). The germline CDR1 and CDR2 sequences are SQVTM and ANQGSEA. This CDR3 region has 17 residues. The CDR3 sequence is CSELGRTLTPLYNEQFF. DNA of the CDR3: TGCAGTGAACTGGGGAGAACCCTAACACCCCTCTACAATGAGCAGTTCTTC.

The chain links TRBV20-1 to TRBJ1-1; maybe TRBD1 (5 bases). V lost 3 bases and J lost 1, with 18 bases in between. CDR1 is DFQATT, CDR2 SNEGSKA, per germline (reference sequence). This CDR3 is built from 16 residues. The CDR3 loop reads CSASGRGPSSNTEAFF. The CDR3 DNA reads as TGCAGTGCTAGTGGGAGGGGCCCCAGTTCGAACACTGAAGCTTTCTTT.

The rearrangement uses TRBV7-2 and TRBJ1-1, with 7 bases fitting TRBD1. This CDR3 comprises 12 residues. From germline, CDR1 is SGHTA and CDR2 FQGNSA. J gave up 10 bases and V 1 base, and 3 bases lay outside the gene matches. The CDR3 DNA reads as TGTGCCAGCAGCTTAGGGAGGGGGCCAGCTTTCTTT. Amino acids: CASSLGRGPAFF.

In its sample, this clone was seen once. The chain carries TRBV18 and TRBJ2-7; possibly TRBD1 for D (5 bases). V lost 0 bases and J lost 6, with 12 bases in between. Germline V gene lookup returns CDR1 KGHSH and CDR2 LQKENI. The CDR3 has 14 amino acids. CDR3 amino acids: CASSPPSQGVEQYF. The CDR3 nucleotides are TGTGCCAGCTCACCACCCTCGCAAGGGGTCGAGCAGTACTTC.

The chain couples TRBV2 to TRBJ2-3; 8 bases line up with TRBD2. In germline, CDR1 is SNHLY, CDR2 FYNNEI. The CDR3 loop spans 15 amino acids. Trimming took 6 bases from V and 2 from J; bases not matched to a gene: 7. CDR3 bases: TGTGCCAGCAGCGCGATAGCGGGGCCCACAGATACGCAGTATTTT. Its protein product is CASSAIAGPTDTQYF.

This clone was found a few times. The CDR3 nucleotides read TGTGCCAGCAGTTCAGGACTGGGTTGGGGGGATGAGCAGTTCTTC. Translation: CASSSGLGWGDEQFF. The rearrangement joins TRBV28 to TRBJ2-1, with a weak D call TRBD2 (6 bases). CDR1 is MDHEN and CDR2 is SYDVKM in the germline V gene. The CDR3 sequence is 15 residues long. Trimming took 4 bases from V and 8 from J, leaving 18 bases between them.

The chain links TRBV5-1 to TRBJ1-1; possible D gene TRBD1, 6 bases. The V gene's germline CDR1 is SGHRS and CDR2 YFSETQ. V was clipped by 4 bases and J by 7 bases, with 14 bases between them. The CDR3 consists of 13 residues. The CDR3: CASSIRGQIEAFF. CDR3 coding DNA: TGCGCCAGCAGCATTCGTGGACAGATTGAAGCTTTCTTT.

This chain's CDR3 is CASSVDDAMAVNTGELFF. In DNA, the CDR3 is TGTGCCAGCAGCGTAGACGATGCGATGGCGGTCAACACCGGGGAGCTGTTTTTT. The rearrangement uses TRBV9 and TRBJ2-2; D is unresolved. The CDR3 is 18 amino acids. Germline V lookup: CDR1 SGDLS, CDR2 YYNGEE. V was trimmed by 0 bases and J by 2 bases, leaving 17 bases between them.

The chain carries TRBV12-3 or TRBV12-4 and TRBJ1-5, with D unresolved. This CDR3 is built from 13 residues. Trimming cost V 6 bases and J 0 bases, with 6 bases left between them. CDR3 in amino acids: CASRGGSNQPQHF. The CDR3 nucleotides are TGTGCCAGCAGGGGAGGTAGCAATCAGCCCCAGCATTTT.

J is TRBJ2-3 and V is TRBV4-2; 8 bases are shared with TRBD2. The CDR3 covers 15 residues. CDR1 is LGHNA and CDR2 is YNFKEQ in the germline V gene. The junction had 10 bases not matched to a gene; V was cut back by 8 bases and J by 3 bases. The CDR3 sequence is CASGFPAGVTDTQYF. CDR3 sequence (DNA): TGTGCCAGCGGGTTCCCAGCGGGAGTGACAGATACGCAGTATTTT.

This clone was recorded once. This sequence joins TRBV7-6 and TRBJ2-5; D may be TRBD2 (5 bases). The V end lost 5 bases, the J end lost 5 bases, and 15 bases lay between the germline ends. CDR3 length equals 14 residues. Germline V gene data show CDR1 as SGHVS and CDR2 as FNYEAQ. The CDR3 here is CASSPDSVRETQYF. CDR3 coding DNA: TGTGCCAGCAGCCCCGATAGCGTACGGGAGACCCAGTACTTC.

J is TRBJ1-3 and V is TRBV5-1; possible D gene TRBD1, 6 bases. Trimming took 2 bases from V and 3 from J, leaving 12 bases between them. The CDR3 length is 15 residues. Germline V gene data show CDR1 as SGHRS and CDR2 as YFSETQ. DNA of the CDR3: TGCGCCAGCAGCTTTCGGGGGGCAGATGGAAACACCATATATTTT. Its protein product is CASSFRGADGNTIYF. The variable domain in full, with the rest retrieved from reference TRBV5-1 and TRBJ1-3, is KAGVTQTPRYLIKTRGQQVTLSCSPISGHRSVSWYQQTPGQGLQFLFEYFSETQRNKGNFPGRFSGRQFSNSRSEMNVSTLELGDSALYLCASSFRGADGNTIYFGEGSWLTVV.

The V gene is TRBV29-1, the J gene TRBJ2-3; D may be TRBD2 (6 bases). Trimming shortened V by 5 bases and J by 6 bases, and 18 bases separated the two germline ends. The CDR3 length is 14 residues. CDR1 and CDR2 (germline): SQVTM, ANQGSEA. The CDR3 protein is CSVLGGRGADTQYF. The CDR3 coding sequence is TGCAGCGTTCTTGGAGGGAGAGGGGCCGATACGCAGTATTTT.

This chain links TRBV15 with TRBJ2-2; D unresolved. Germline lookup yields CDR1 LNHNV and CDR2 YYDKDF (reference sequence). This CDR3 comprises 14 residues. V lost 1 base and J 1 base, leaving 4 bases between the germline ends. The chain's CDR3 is CATSRGGNTGELFF. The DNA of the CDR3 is TGTGCCACCAGCAGAGGCGGGAACACCGGGGAGCTGTTTTTT.

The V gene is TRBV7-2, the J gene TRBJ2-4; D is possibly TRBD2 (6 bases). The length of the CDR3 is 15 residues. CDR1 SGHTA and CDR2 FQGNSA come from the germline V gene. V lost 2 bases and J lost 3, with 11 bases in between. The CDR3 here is CASSLMGLSKNIQYF. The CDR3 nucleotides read TGTGCCAGCAGCTTAATGGGACTGAGCAAAAACATTCAGTACTTC. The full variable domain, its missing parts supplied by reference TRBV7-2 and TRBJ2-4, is GAGVSQSPSNKVTEKGKDVELRCDPISGHTALYWYRQSLGQGLEFLIYFQGNSAPDKSGLPSDRFSAERTGGSVSTLTIQRTQQEDSAVYLCASSLMGLSKNIQYFGAGTRLSVL.

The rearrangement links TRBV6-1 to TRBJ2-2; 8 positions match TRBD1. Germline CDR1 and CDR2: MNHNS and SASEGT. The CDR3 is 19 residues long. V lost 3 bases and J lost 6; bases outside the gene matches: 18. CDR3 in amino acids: CASSDRTARTGRFAGELFF. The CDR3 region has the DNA TGTGCCAGCAGTGATAGGACAGCCCGGACAGGGAGATTTGCCGGGGAGCTGTTTTTT.

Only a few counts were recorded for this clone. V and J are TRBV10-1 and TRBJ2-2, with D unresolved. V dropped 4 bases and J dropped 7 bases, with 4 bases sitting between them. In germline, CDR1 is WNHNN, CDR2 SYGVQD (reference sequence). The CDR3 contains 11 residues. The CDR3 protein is CASSASGELFF. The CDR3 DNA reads TGCGCCAGCAGTGCGAGCGGGGAGCTGTTTTTT.

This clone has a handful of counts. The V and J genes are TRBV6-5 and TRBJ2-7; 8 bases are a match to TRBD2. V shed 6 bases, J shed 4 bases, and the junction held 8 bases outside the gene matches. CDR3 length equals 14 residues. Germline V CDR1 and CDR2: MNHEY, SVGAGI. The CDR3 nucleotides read TGTGCCAGCAGCCCGGGGGGGATGAATTACGAGCAGTACTTC. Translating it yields CASSPGGMNYEQYF.

CDR3 bases: TGCGCCAGCAGCTCCTCGGTTGGTAGCGGGAGTAGACAAGAGACCCAGTACTTC. Amino acid sequence: CASSSSVGSGSRQETQYF. J is TRBJ2-5 and V is TRBV5-1; 9 bases are a match to TRBD2. The junction had 14 bases not matched to a gene; V was cut back by 3 bases and J by 2 bases. The CDR3 extends over 18 amino acids. Germline V gene sequence: CDR1 SGHRS, CDR2 YFSETQ.

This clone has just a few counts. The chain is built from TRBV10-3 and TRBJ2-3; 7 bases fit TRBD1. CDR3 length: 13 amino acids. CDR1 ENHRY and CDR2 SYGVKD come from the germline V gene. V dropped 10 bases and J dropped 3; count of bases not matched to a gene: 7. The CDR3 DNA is TGTGCCACCACAACAGGGGAGACAGATACGCAGTATTTT. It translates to CATTTGETDTQYF.

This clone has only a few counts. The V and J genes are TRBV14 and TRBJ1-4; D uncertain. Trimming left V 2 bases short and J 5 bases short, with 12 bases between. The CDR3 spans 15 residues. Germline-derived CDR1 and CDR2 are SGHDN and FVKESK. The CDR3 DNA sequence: TGTGCCAGCAGCCAAATTGGAGATCCGAATGAAAAACTGTTTTTT. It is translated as CASSQIGDPNEKLFF.

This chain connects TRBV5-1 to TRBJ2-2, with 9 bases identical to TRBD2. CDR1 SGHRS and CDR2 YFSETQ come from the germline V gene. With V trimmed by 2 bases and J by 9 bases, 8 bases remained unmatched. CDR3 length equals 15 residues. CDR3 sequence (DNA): TGCGCCAGCAGCTTCGTTATAGCGGGAGATCGGGAGCTGTTTTTT. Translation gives CASSFVIAGDRELFF.

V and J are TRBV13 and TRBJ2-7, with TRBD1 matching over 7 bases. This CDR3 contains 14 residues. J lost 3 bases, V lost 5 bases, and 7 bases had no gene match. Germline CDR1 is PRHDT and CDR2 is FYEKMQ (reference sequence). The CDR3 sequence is CASSPVDRNYEQYF. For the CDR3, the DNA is TGTGCCAGCAGCCCGGTGGACAGGAACTACGAGCAGTACTTC.

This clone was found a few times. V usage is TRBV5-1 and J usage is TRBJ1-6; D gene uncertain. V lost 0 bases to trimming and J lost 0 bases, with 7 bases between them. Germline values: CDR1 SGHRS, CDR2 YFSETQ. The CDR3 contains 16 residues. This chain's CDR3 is CASSLEPSSYNSPLHF. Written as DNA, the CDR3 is TGCGCCAGCAGCTTGGAACCGAGCTCCTATAATTCACCCCTCCACTTT.

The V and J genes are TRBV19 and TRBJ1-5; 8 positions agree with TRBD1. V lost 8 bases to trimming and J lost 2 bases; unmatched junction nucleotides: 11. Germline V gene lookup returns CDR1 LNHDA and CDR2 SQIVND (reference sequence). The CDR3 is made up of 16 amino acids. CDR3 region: CASSAQGASGNQPQHF. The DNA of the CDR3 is TGTGCCAGTTCTGCTCAGGGGGCGAGTGGCAATCAGCCCCAGCATTTT.

CDR3 loop: CASSLQQSEAFF. The CDR3 DNA sequence: TGTGCCAGCAGTCTCCAACAAAGTGAAGCTTTCTTT. The chain is built from TRBV28 and TRBJ1-1; D is ambiguous. Germline CDR1 and CDR2: MDHEN and SYDVKM. The CDR3 runs 12 residues. Between the trimmed V and J ends, which lost 5 bases and 7 bases, there was a span of 11 bases.

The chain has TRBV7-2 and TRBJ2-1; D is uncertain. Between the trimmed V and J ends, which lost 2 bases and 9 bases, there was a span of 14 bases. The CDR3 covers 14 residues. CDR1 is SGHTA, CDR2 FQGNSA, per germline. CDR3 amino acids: CASSLRAVVFEQFF. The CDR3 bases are TGTGCCAGCAGCTTACGAGCCGTTGTGTTTGAGCAGTTCTTC.

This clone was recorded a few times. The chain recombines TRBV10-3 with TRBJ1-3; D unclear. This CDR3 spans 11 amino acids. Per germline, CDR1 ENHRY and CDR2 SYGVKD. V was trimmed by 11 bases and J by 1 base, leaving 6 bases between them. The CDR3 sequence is CAAGSGNTIYF. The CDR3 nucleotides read TGTGCCGCCGGGTCTGGAAACACCATATATTTT.

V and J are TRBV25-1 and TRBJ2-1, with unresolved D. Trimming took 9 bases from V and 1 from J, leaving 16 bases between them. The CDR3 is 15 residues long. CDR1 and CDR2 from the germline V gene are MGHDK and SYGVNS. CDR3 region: CARPTPLGSYNEQFF. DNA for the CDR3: TGTGCCAGACCTACACCGCTCGGGTCCTACAATGAGCAGTTCTTC.

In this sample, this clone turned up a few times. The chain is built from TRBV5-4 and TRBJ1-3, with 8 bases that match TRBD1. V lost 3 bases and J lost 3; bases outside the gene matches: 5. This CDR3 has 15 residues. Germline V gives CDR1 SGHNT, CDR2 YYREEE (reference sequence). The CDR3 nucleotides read TGTGCCAGCAGCTCTGGACAGGGCGGTGGAAACACCATATATTTT. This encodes CASSSGQGGGNTIYF.